This T cell receptor beta chain was captured in a study of blood T cell repertoires in COVID-19. Background on the study: Acute-phase and convalescent COVID-19 samples originated in the United States, Italy and Spain. Sources were T cells, B-cell-depleted T cells, or PBMCs; the material itself was cDNA or gDNA.

Per the original methods: It was from reference gene primer amplification that nucleated cell counts were estimated. Profiling relied on immunoSEQ multiplex PCR, and the TCRdb table lists in-frame clones only, not all of them. V, J and clone size were drawn from that table, and D and trimming were deduced from the DNA. The sample has about 35,000 clones, over 80% seen once. Sequencing input: peripheral blood. This clonotype was sampled from an older man with active COVID-19.

The DNA of the CDR3 is TGTGCCAGCAGCACCTCGGACAGCTTGAACACTGAAGCTTTCTTT. Translating it yields CASSTSDSLNTEAFF. The rearrangement uses TRBV7-9 and TRBJ1-1, with D possibly being TRBD1 (6 bases). V dropped 5 bases and J dropped 0 bases, with 13 bases sitting between them. The CDR3 contains 15 residues. Germline CDR1 and CDR2: SEHNR and FQNEAQ (reference sequence).